The T cell receptor beta chain under discussion was sequenced for a study of human T cells and chemical hapten exposure. Study information: There were per-sample TCR yield variations, arising mainly from small pooled library volume differences.

The library tagged each cDNA molecule with unique molecular identifiers. Via MiXCR, TCRdb re-called the RACE reads, giving one row per CDR3 protein. The sample records 65,000 to 95,000 distinct CDR3 sequences, about 6.3% being singletons. V lost 8 bases to trimming and J lost 4 bases; unmatched junction nucleotides: 14. This CDR3 spans 16 amino acids. Germline CDR1 and CDR2: MNHNY and SVGAGI (reference sequence). This sample's time point: patch test 2, 6 weeks after DPC sensitization. Treatment here: therapeutic diphenylcyclopropenone sensitization with weekly scalp DPC. Non-pregnant alopecia patients aged 18 to 70, suitable for DPC therapy.

Sequences were derived from whole blood, sampled in connection with sensitization to the hapten diphenylcyclopropenone (DPC). The TCR was taken from a woman aged 25 to 45 with alopecia areata. Some clones in this sample may be carry-over from other donors' samples. This chain joins TRBV6-6 and TRBJ2-5; TRBD2 agrees at 9 bases. The CDR3 region has the DNA TGTGCCAGCTCCTCCTTGACTAGCGGACCGGGAGAGACCCAGTACTTC. Translating gives CASSSLTSGPGETQYF.